The T cell receptor beta chain under discussion was sequenced for a study of beta chain features in type 1 diabetes. Study-level background: All of the samples together had 85 million to 140 million sorted cells examined. Study observations and caveats: Across all four CD4+ subsets, people with type 1 diabetes showed modestly shorter TCRB CDR3s. These data did not resolve whether HLA type affects TCRB rearrangement. Naive, central memory and Treg TCRB repertoires appeared more alike in patients than in healthy donors.

Reverse transcription of all isolated RNA meant that expressed TCRB transcripts were sequenced. Clones were sequenced by immunoSEQ multiplex PCR, and TCRdb holds only the in-frame ones, with some missing. The sample contains some 350,000 clones, over 9% of which appear only once. This clone was detected only a few times. Its target is not known. The origin of this receptor is a man under 40 with type 1 diabetes. Sample: central memory CD4+ T cells from blood.

CDR3 DNA: TGCGCCAGCAGTCAATCTAAAGAAGACGTCTATGGTAATGAAAAACTGTTTTTT. Residues: CASSQSKEDVYGNEKLFF. J is TRBJ1-4 and V is TRBV23-1; D gene ambiguous. TRBV23-1 is designated an ORF whose function remains uncertain. The germline V and J ends were trimmed by 0 bases and 4 bases, with 18 bases remaining between them. The CDR3 contains 18 residues.